The 21 T cell receptor beta chains presented below share a single source sample, sequenced in a study of CD8 T cells in ankylosing spondylitis. For these TCRs, the target antigens are not known. General study findings and limits: Characteristic of ankylosing spondylitis blood, it appeared, was a TCR beta motif comprising several highly homologous variants.

TCRdb fed the 5' RACE reads into MiXCR, producing one record per CDR3 protein. The table shows fewer than 550,000 distinct CDR3 sequences, with 5.3% occurring only once. Input material: blood, either unsorted or a sorted T cell fraction (not recorded which). The origin of the receptors is a male donor with ankylosing spondylitis.

Ten or more counts support this clonotype. J is TRBJ1-2 and V is TRBV6-5; D call uncertain. The germline CDR1 and CDR2 sequences are MNHEY and SVGAGI. Trimming removed 0 bases at V and 7 bases at J, with 9 bases between. The CDR3 contains 13 residues. The CDR3 DNA follows: TGTGCCAGCAGTTACTCTAGAGGGTTTGGCTACACCTTC. Protein sequence: CASSYSRGFGYTF.

V gene TRBV20-1 combines with J gene TRBJ2-5; no firm D call. Trimming took off 0 bases at V and 3 bases at J, with 14 bases between the two ends. The CDR3 runs 15 residues. Germline V CDR1 and CDR2: DFQATT, SNEGSKA (reference sequence). The CDR3 DNA is TGCAGTGCTAGAGAAACGACCCCCTGGGAAGAGACCCAGTACTTC. This sequence encodes CSARETTPWEETQYF.

This clonotype was seen many times. This chain's CDR3 is CASSDRDQPQHF. CDR3 sequence (DNA): TGTGCCAGCAGTGACCGGGATCAGCCCCAGCATTTT. V and J are TRBV6-5 and TRBJ1-5; D unclear. This CDR3 has 12 residues. V gave up 5 bases and J gave up 5 bases, with 7 bases separating them. Germline V gene sequence: CDR1 MNHEY, CDR2 SVGAGI.

This clonotype was counted many times. The chain joins TRBV20-1 to TRBJ2-5; 11 bases match TRBD2. Germline V lookup: CDR1 DFQATT, CDR2 SNEGSKA (reference sequence). Trimming cost V 8 bases and J 5 bases; bases outside gene matches: 10. The CDR3 has 14 residues. This chain's CDR3 is CSTTSGGPGETQYF. CDR3 bases: TGCAGTACCACTAGCGGGGGACCGGGGGAGACCCAGTACTTC.

This clonotype was seen at least ten times. The chain joins TRBV7-9 to TRBJ2-7; perhaps TRBD1 as D (6 bases). From germline, CDR1 is SEHNR and CDR2 FQNEAQ (reference sequence). The ends were cut back, 0 bases at V and 5 bases at J, with 14 bases in the middle. The CDR3 runs 15 residues. The chain's CDR3 is CASSLAPQGLNEQYF. The CDR3 region has the DNA TGTGCCAGCAGCTTAGCCCCACAGGGATTGAACGAGCAGTACTTC. Together with reference TRBV7-9 and TRBJ2-7, the CDR3 gives the full variable domain: DTGVSQNPRHKITKRGQNVTFRCDPISEHNRLYWYRQTLGQGPEFLTYFQNEAQLEKSRLLSDRFSAERPKGSFSTLEIQRTEQGDSAMYLCASSLAPQGLNEQYFGPGTRLTVT.

This clonotype was found many times. The gene calls are TRBV7-9 and TRBJ1-5, with 7 bases fitting TRBD1. The V gene's germline CDR1 is SEHNR and CDR2 FQNEAQ (reference sequence). J was trimmed by 5 bases and V by 1 base; bases with no gene match: 5. CDR3 length: 15 amino acids. The CDR3 sequence is CASSLGVGGDQPQHF. In nucleotides, the CDR3 is TGTGCCAGCAGCTTAGGCGTAGGGGGCGATCAGCCCCAGCATTTT.

The rearrangement joins TRBV12-3 or TRBV12-4 to TRBJ2-6; D call uncertain. The germline V and J ends were trimmed by 11 bases and 0 bases, with 23 bases remaining between them. The CDR3 extends over 18 amino acids. The CDR3 spells CAFSLAVAVPSGANVLTF. In DNA, the CDR3 is TGTGCCTTCAGTTTAGCAGTGGCGGTTCCCTCTGGGGCCAACGTCCTGACTTTC.

This clonotype was picked up many times. The chain joins TRBV28 to TRBJ2-7, with D tentatively TRBD1 (6 bases). The ends were cut back, 5 bases at V and 3 bases at J, with 14 bases in the middle. This CDR3 is built from 14 residues. Per the germline V gene, CDR1 is MDHEN and CDR2 is SYDVKM. CDR3 nucleotides: TGTGCCAGCAGTCCCCCCGCCAGGGGCTACGAGCAGTACTTC. This codes for CASSPPARGYEQYF.

In its sample, this clonotype was seen many times. The chain carries TRBV11-2 and TRBJ1-2; D unclear. Germline CDR1 reads SGHAT; CDR2 reads FQNNGV. This CDR3 comprises 12 residues. Trimming removed 4 bases at V and 9 bases at J, with 12 bases between. The CDR3 reads CASSSGVMSYTF. The CDR3 nucleotides are TGTGCCAGCAGCTCCGGCGTCATGAGCTACACCTTC.

This clonotype was counted many times. The CDR3: CSAVIGGGNYGYTF. In nucleotides, the CDR3 is TGCAGTGCCGTTATAGGGGGGGGAAACTATGGCTACACCTTC. This chain connects TRBV20-1 to TRBJ1-2, with D tentatively TRBD1 (6 bases). V lost 6 bases to trimming and J lost 2 bases, with 16 bases between them. The CDR3 has 14 amino acids. Looked up from germline, CDR1 is DFQATT and CDR2 is SNEGSKA (reference sequence).

This clonotype has at least ten counts. The chain has TRBV29-1 and TRBJ2-7; D unresolved. Germline V gene data show CDR1 as SQVTM and CDR2 as ANQGSEA. V lost 4 bases, J lost 0 bases, and 22 bases lay in between. There are 17 residues in the CDR3. The CDR3 region has the DNA TGCAGCGTTGGTTTTGTGGAAAAAGCGCGAAGCTCCTACGAGCAGTACTTC. This translates into CSVGFVEKARSSYEQYF.

This clonotype was observed many times. The rearrangement joins TRBV15 to TRBJ1-5; D is ambiguous. Germline V lookup: CDR1 LNHNV, CDR2 YYDKDF (reference sequence). The CDR3 runs to 13 residues. V was clipped by 3 bases and J by 7 bases, with 10 bases between them. DNA for the CDR3: TGTGCCACCAGCAGTCTCGCTACACAGCCCCAGCATTTT. Translating it yields CATSSLATQPQHF.

This chain connects TRBV24-1 to TRBJ2-7, with 7 bases that match TRBD1. After removal of 8 bases from V and 9 bases from J, the junction contained 9 bases not matched to a gene. This CDR3 is 12 amino acids long. Germline assignment: CDR1 KGHDR and CDR2 SFDVKD. As DNA, the CDR3 is TGTGCCACCACCAGAGCCTCAGGGGGGCAGTACTTC. It is translated as CATTRASGGQYF.

This clonotype was seen ten or more times. V and J are TRBV5-1 and TRBJ2-1; 11 bases align to TRBD2. This CDR3 has 14 residues. The J segment lost 6 bases and the V segment lost 2 bases, leaving 1 base of the junction unmatched. Germline CDR1 reads SGHRS; CDR2 reads YFSETQ. The CDR3 nucleotides are TGCGCCAGCAGCTTACTAGCGGGAGTCAATGAGCAGTTCTTC. This translates into CASSLLAGVNEQFF.

This clonotype was seen a single time. CDR3 DNA sequence: TGTGCCAGCAGCCAAAGGCAAGGAAACATTCAGTACTTC. Residues: CASSQRQGNIQYF. The rearrangement links TRBV14 to TRBJ2-4; D remains ambiguous. Trimming left V 2 bases short and J 6 bases short, with 8 bases between. Germline CDR1 and CDR2: SGHDN and FVKESK. The length of the CDR3 is 13 residues.

This clonotype was picked up many times. This chain uses TRBV29-1 with TRBJ2-7, with a weak D call TRBD1 (6 bases). With 6 bases removed from V and 4 bases from J, the gap between germline ends came to 16 bases. The CDR3 contains 13 residues. Per the germline V gene, CDR1 is SQVTM and CDR2 is ANQGSEA. CDR3 loop: CSVADRNRYEQYF. Here the CDR3 DNA reads TGCAGCGTCGCAGACAGGAACCGGTACGAGCAGTACTTC.

The sample holds a few counts of this clonotype. V is TRBV7-9 and J is TRBJ2-1, with 11 bases that match TRBD2. The CDR3 is 16 amino acids. The V gene end was trimmed by 8 bases and the J gene end by 8 bases; junction bases not matched to a gene: 14. Germline values: CDR1 SEHNR, CDR2 FQNEAQ (reference sequence). The DNA for the CDR3 is TGTGCCAGCGGCCACGTAGCGGGAGGGCCGGAGGATGAGCAGTTCTTC. Protein product: CASGHVAGGPEDEQFF.

The chain recombines TRBV19 with TRBJ2-1, with 7 positions matching TRBD2. With 9 bases clipped from V and 7 bases from J, the junction kept 12 bases outside the gene matches. The CDR3 totals 14 residues. Germline V lookup: CDR1 LNHDA, CDR2 SQIVND (reference sequence). The CDR3 loop is CASERGGDPNEQFF. Written as DNA, the CDR3 is TGTGCCAGCGAACGGGGAGGGGATCCTAATGAGCAGTTCTTC. Full variable domain (remainder filled in from reference TRBV19 and TRBJ2-1): DGGITQSPKYLFRKEGQNVTLSCEQNLNHDAMYWYRQDPGQGLRLIYYSQIVNDFQKGDIAEGYSVSREKKESFPLTVTSAQKNPTAFYLCASERGGDPNEQFFGPGTRLTVL.

The rearrangement links TRBV2 to TRBJ2-1; D call uncertain. There are 10 residues in the CDR3. From germline, CDR1 is SNHLY and CDR2 FYNNEI. V dropped 4 bases and J dropped 10 bases, with 5 bases sitting between them. The CDR3 region has the DNA TGTGCCAGCAGTGGCAGAGAGCAGTTCTTC. This codes for CASSGREQFF.

In its sample, this clonotype was seen many times. The chain combines TRBV7-2 with TRBJ2-5, with D uncertain. Germline V gene data show CDR1 as SGHTA and CDR2 as FQGNSA. V was cut by 5 bases and J by 7 bases, with 17 bases left in between. CDR3 length: 14 residues. The CDR3 DNA sequence: TGTGCCAGCAGCCCAGCGATAAGGTTGGGGACCCAGTACTTC. It specifies CASSPAIRLGTQYF.

The gene calls are TRBV2 and TRBJ1-1; 7 positions match TRBD1. This CDR3 comprises 13 residues. The J segment lost 1 base and the V segment lost 8 bases, leaving 4 bases of the junction unmatched. Germline CDR1 is SNHLY and CDR2 is FYNNEI. The CDR3 region is CASGQARNTEAFF. CDR3 coding DNA: TGTGCCAGCGGACAGGCGAGGAACACTGAAGCTTTCTTT.